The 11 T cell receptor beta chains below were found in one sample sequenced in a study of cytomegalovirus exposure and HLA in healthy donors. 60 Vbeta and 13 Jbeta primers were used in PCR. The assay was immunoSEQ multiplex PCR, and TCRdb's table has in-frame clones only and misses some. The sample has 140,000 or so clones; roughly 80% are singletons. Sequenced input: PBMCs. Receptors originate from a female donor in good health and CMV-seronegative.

CDR3 protein: CATSRTRAQETQYF. The CDR3 DNA reads TGTGCCACCAGCAGGACTAGGGCCCAAGAGACCCAGTACTTC. The chain couples TRBV15 to TRBJ2-5, with a weak D call TRBD2 (6 bases). Looked up from germline, CDR1 is LNHNV and CDR2 is YYDKDF (reference sequence). CDR3 length: 14 residues. V was trimmed by 3 bases and J by 1 base, leaving 9 bases between them.

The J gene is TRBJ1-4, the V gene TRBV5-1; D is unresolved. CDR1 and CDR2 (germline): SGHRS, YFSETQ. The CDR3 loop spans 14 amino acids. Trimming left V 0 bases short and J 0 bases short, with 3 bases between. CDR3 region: CASSLAATNEKLFF. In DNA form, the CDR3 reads TGCGCCAGCAGCTTGGCGGCAACTAATGAAAAACTGTTTTTT.

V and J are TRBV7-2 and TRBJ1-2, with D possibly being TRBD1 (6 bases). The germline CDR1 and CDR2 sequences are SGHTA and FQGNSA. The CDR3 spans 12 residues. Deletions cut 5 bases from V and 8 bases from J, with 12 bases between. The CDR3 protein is CASSPGTLGYTF. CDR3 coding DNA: TGTGCCAGCAGCCCGGGGACACTCGGCTACACCTTC.

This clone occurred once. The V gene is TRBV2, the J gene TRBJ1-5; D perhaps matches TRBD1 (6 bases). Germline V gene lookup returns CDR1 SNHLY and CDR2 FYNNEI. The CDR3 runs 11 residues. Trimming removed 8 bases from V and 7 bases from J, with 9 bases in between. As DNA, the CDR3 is TGTGCCAGCCGGGGGGCACAGCCCCAGCATTTT. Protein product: CASRGAQPQHF.

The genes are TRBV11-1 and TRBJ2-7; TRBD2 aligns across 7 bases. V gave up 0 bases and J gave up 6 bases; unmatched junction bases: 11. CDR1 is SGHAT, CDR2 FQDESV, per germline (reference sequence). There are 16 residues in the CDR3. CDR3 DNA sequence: TGTGCCAGCAGCTTAGCCGGTTTAGCGGGCGCAGGCGAGCAGTACTTC. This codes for CASSLAGLAGAGEQYF.

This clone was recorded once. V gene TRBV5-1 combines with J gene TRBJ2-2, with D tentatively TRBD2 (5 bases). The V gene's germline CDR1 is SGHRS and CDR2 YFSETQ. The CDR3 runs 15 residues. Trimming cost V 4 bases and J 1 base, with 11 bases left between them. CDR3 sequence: CASSLSGVNTGELFF. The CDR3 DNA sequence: TGCGCCAGCAGCCTTTCCGGGGTGAACACCGGGGAGCTGTTTTTT. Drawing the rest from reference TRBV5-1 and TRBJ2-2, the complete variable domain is KAGVTQTPRYLIKTRGQQVTLSCSPISGHRSVSWYQQTPGQGLQFLFEYFSETQRNKGNFPGRFSGRQFSNSRSEMNVSTLELGDSALYLCASSLSGVNTGELFFGEGSRLTVL.

CDR3 sequence (DNA): TGTGCCAGCAGACTCGGACAGAACACTGAAGCTTTCTTT. It yields the protein CASRLGQNTEAFF. This chain joins TRBV7-3 and TRBJ1-1, with D perhaps TRBD1 (5 bases). V gave up 6 bases and J gave up 1 base, with 9 bases separating them. The CDR3 spans 13 residues. In germline, CDR1 is SGHTA, CDR2 FQGTGA.

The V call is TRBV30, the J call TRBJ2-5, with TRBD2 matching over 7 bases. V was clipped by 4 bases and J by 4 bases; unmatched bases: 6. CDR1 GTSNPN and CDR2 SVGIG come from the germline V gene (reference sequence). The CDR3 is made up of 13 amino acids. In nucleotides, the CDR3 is TGTGCCTGGACTGGCGGGAGTGGAGAGACCCAGTACTTC. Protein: CAWTGGSGETQYF.

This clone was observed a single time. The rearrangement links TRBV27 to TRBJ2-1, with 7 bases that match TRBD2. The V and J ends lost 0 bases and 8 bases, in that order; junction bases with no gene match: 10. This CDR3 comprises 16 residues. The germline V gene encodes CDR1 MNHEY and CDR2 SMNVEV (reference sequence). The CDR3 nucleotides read TGTGCCAGCAGTTTATCCCCGGCGGGCGGGAGTCATGAGCAGTTCTTC. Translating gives CASSLSPAGGSHEQFF.

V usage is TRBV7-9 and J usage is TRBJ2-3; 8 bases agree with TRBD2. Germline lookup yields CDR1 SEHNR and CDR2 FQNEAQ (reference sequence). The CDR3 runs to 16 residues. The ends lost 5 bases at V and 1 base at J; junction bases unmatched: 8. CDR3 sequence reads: CASSEGLGGRTDTQYF. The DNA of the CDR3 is TGTGCCAGCAGCGAGGGACTAGGAGGCCGCACAGATACGCAGTATTTT.

As DNA, the CDR3 is TGTGCCAGCTCACCAAGGACAGGCACAGATACGCAGTATTTT. It yields the protein CASSPRTGTDTQYF. The chain combines TRBV18 with TRBJ2-3; D might be TRBD1 (6 bases). Per germline, CDR1 KGHSH and CDR2 LQKENI. V was trimmed by 2 bases and J by 1 base, leaving 7 bases between them. The CDR3 is 14 residues long.